This T cell receptor beta chain was captured by sequencing in a study of cytomegalovirus exposure and HLA in healthy donors. Study conclusions and caveats: Later analysis associated a missense DCLRE1C variant with TCR beta V- and J-gene trimming.

This CDR3 has 20 residues. It was with 60 Vbeta and 13 Jbeta primers that the PCR ran. Profiled with immunoSEQ multiplex PCR; TCRdb holds only in-frame clones, not every one. The sample holds about 94,000 clones, around three quarters seen once. The sample holds a few counts of this clone. Antigen: not known. This chain uses TRBV21-1 with TRBJ2-7; the D segment call TRBD2 is taken from the table without a DNA check. TRBV21-1 is marked as a pseudogene. Source material: PBMCs. This clonotype was obtained from a male donor in good health and CMV-seronegative. CDR3 residues: CASSKMGKGAGHLSTYEQYF. The CDR3 DNA is TGTGCCAGCAGCAAAATGGGTAAGGGAGCGGGACACCTATCGACCTACGAGCAGTACTTC.